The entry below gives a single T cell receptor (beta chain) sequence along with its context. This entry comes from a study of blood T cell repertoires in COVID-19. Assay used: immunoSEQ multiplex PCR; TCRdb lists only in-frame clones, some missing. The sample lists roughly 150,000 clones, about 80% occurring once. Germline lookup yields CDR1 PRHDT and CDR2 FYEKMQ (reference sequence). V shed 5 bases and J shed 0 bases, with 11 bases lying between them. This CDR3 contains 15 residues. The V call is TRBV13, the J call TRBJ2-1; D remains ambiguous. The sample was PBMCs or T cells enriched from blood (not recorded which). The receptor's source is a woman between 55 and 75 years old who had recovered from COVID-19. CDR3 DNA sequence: TGTGCCAGCAGCCTTAGACGGAGCTCCTACAATGAGCAGTTCTTC. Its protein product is CASSLRRSSYNEQFF.